The source of this T cell receptor beta chain is a study of CD8+CD57+ T cells in acquired aplastic anemia. The overall study: On average, sorted CD4+ and CD8+ cells gave about 2.9 ug of DNA. Study findings and constraints: Patients showed no significant difference from controls in CD8+ Simpson's diversity.

Per the germline V gene, CDR1 is SGHDT and CDR2 is YYEEEE. V dropped 0 bases and J dropped 5 bases, with 5 bases sitting between them. This CDR3 region has 12 residues. About this clonotype itself: The antigen remains undetermined.

TCR beta VDJ and CDR3 were profiled, and genomic DNA was the template. TCRdb ran MiXCR on the reads and lists one entry per CDR3 protein. The data contain under 350,000 distinct CDR3 sequences, 45% to 65% of them singletons. This TCR derives from a human donor with severe aplastic anemia or a healthy control (not recorded which). The material sequenced was sorted CD4+, CD8+, or CD8+CD57+ T cells (not recorded which) from PBMCs. The chain joins TRBV5-6 to TRBJ2-5; tentatively, D is TRBD2 (5 bases). The CDR3 DNA reads TGTGCCAGCAGCTTGGCGGGGGAGACCCAGTACTTC. This translates into CASSLAGETQYF.